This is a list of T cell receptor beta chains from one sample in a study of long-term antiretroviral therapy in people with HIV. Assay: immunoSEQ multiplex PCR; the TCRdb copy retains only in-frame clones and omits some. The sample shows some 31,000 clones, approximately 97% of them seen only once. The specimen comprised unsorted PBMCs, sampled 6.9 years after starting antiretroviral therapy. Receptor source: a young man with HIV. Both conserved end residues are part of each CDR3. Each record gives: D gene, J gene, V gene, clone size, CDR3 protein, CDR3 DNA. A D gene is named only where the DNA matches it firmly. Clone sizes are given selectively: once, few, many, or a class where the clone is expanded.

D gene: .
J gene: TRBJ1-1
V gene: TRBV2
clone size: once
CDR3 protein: CASTTLGTEAFF
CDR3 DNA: TGTGCCAGCACGACCCTAGGCACTGAAGCTTTCTTT

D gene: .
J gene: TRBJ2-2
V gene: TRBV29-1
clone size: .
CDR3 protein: CSVVRTETTGELFF
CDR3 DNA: TGCAGCGTTGTTAGGACGGAAACTACCGGGGAGCTGTTTTTT

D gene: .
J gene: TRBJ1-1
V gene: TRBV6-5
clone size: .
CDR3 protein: CASSPLTAGYTEAFF
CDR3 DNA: TGTGCCAGCAGCCCATTAACTGCGGGGTATACTGAAGCTTTCTTT

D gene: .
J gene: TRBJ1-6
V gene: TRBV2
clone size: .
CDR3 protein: CASSEAGVGISPLHF
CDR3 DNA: TGTGCCAGCAGTGAAGCAGGGGTAGGGATATCACCCCTCCACTTT

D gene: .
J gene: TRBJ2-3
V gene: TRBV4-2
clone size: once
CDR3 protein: CASSQRVDSQSSDTQYF
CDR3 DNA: TGTGCCAGCAGCCAACGCGTGGACAGTCAGTCGAGTGATACGCAGTATTTT

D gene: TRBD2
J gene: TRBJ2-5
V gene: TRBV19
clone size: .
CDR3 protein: CASSPGTSGRRETQYF
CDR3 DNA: TGTGCCAGTAGTCCAGGGACTAGCGGGAGGAGAGAGACCCAGTACTTC

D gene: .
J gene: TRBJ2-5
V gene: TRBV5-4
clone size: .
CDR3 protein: CASSLEFQETQYF
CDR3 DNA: TGTGCCAGCAGCTTGGAGTTCCAAGAGACCCAGTACTTC

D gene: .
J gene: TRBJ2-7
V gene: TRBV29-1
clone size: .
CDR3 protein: CSVEHRYEQYF
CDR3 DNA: TGCAGCGTTGAACACAGGTACGAGCAGTACTTC

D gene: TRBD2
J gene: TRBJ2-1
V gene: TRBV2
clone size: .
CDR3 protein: CASSNSGDLQSNEQFF
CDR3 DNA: TGTGCCAGCAGTAATAGCGGGGACCTCCAGAGTAATGAGCAGTTCTTC

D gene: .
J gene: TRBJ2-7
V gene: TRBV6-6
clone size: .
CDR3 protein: CASSNPGPYEQYF
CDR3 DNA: TGTGCCAGCAGCAATCCGGGACCCTACGAGCAGTACTTC

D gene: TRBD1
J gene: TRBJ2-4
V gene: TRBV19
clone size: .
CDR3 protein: CASSMFFRGQGDIQYF
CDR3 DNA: TGTGCCAGTAGTATGTTCTTTAGGGGACAGGGGGACATTCAGTACTTC

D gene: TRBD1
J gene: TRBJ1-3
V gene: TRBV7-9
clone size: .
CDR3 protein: CASSPAGGEGNTIYF
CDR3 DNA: TGTGCCAGCAGCCCCGCAGGGGGAGAAGGAAACACCATATATTTT

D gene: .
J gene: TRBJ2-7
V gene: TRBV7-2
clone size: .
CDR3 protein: CASSLRGIGSEQYF
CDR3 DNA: TGTGCCAGCAGCTTACGAGGGATAGGGTCCGAGCAGTACTTC

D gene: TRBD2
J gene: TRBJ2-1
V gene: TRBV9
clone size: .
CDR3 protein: CATGTSGNEQFF
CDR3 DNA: TGTGCCACCGGGACTAGCGGCAATGAGCAGTTCTTC

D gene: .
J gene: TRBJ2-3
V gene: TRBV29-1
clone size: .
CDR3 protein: CSVGSWGSNTQYF
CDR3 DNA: TGCAGCGTTGGTTCTTGGGGTTCAAATACGCAGTATTTT

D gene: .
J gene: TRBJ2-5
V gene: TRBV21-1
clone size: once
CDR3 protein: CASSKVSGRPAYF
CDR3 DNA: TGTGCCAGCAGCAAGGTCAGCGGGAGGCCCGCGTACTTC

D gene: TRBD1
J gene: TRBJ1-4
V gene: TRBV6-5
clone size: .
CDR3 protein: CASSYGGGLGEKLFF
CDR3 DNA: TGTGCCAGCAGTTACGGAGGGGGCCTAGGGGAAAAACTGTTTTTT

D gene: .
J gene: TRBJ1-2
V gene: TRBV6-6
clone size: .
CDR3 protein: CASSYSTGGGYTF
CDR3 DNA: TGTGCCAGCAGTTACTCGACGGGTGGAGGCTACACCTTC

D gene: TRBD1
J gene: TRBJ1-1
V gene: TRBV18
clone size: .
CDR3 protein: CASSDDRGPVNTEAFF
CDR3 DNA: TGTGCCAGCTCAGACGACAGGGGGCCCGTGAACACTGAAGCTTTCTTT

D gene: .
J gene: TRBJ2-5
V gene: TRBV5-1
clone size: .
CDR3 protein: CASSLGIGDQYF
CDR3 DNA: TGCGCCAGCAGTTTAGGGATCGGTGACCAGTACTTC

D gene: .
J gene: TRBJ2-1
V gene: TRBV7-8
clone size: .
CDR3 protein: CASSLDLREDEQFF
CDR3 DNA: TGTGCCAGCAGCTTAGACCTTAGGGAGGATGAGCAGTTCTTC

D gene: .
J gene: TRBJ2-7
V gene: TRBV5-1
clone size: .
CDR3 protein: CASSPIGGNEQYF
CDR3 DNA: TGCGCCAGCAGCCCTATTGGTGGGAACGAGCAGTACTTC

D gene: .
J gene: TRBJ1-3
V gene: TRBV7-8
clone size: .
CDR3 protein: CASSRSPGNTIYF
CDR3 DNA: TGTGCCAGCAGCCGCTCACCCGGAAACACCATATATTTT

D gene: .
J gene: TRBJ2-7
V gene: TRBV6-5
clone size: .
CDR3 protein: CASSYSQGSYEQYF
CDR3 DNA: TGTGCCAGCAGTTACTCACAGGGTTCCTACGAGCAGTACTTC

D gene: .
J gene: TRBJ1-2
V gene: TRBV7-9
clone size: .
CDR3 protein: CASSRGDYGYTF
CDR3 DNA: TGTGCCAGCAGCCGGGGGGACTATGGCTACACCTTC

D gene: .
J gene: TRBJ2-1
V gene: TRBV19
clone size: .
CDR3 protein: CASSIGKLSYNEQFF
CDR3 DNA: TGTGCCAGTAGTATTGGGAAACTCTCCTACAATGAGCAGTTCTTC

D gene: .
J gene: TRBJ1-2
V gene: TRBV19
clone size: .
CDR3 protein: CASSIVALGPRYRDVVGYTF
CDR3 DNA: TGTGCCAGTAGTATAGTGGCCCTGGGGCCGAGGTACAGGGACGTCGTCGGCTACACCTTC

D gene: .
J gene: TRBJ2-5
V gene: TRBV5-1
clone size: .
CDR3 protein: CASSLEETQYF
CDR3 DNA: TGCGCCAGCAGCTTGGAAGAGACCCAGTACTTC

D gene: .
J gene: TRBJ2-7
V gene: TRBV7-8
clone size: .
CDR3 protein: CASSPPVWGAYEQYF
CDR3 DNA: TGTGCCAGCAGCCCCCCCGTATGGGGGGCGTACGAGCAGTACTTC

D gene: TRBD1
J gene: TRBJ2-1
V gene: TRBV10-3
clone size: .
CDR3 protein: CATAAVGTVGHEQFF
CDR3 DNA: TGTGCCACCGCAGCAGTGGGGACAGTGGGGCATGAGCAGTTCTTC

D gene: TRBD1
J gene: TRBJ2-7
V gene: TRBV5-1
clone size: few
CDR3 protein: CASSLGQGPYEQYF
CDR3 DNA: TGCGCCAGCAGCTTGGGACAGGGCCCCTACGAGCAGTACTTC

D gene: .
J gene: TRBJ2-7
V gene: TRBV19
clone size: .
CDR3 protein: CASRGGNEQYF
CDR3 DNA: TGTGCCAGTAGGGGGGGCAACGAGCAGTACTTC

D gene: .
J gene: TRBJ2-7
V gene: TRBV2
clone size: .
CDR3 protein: CASSSQGSAYEQYF
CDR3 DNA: TGTGCCAGCAGTTCCCAGGGGAGCGCCTACGAGCAGTACTTC

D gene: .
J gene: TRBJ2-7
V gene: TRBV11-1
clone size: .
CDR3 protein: CASSLVDGPSYEQYF
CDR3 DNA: TGTGCCAGCAGCTTAGTTGATGGGCCCTCCTACGAGCAGTACTTC

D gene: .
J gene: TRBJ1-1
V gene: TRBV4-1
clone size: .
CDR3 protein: CASSQDSRHWGARKEAFF
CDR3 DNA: TGCGCCAGCAGCCAAGATTCTCGTCACTGGGGGGCTAGAAAGGAAGCTTTCTTT

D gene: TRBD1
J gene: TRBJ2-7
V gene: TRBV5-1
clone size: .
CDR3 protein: CASSWGDRGHYEQYF
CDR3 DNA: TGCGCCAGCAGCTGGGGAGACAGGGGCCACTACGAGCAGTACTTC

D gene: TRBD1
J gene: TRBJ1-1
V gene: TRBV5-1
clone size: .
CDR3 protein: CASSLGQGVGEAFF
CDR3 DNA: TGCGCCAGCAGCTTGGGACAGGGGGTTGGCGAAGCTTTCTTT

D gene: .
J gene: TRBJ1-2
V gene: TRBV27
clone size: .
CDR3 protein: CASSSFSGRGYTF
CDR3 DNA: TGTGCCAGCAGTTCGTTCTCAGGACGGGGCTACACCTTC

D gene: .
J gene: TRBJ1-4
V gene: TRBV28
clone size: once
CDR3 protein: CASRPPAADYEKLFF
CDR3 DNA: TGTGCCAGCAGGCCGCCGGCCGCGGACTATGAAAAACTGTTTTTT

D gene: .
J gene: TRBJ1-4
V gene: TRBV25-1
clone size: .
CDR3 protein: CASSVSGGGEKLFF
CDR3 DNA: TGTGCCAGCAGTGTATCCGGGGGAGGAGAAAAACTGTTTTTT

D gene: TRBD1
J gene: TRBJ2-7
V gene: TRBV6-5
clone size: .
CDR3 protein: CASSSADRGLYEQYF
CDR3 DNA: TGTGCCAGCAGTTCTGCCGACAGGGGGCTCTACGAGCAGTACTTC

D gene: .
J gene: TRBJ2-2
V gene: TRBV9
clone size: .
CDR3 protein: CASSTDAKGTGELFF
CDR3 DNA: TGTGCCAGCAGCACGGACGCGAAAGGTACCGGGGAGCTGTTTTTT

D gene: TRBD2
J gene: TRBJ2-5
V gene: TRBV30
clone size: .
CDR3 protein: CAWSGKLAGRATQYF
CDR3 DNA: TGTGCCTGGAGTGGAAAACTAGCGGGTCGAGCGACCCAGTACTTC

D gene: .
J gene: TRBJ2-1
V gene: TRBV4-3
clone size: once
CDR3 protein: CASSLLHNEQFF
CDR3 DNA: TGCGCCAGCAGCCTCCTTCACAATGAGCAGTTCTTC

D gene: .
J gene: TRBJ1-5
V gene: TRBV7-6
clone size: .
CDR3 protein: CASSFGTQNQPQHF
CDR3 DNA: TGTGCCAGCAGCTTCGGGACACAAAATCAGCCCCAGCATTTT

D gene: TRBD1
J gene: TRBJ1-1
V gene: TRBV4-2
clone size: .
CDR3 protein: CASSQPSPQGAQAEAFF
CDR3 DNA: TGTGCCAGCAGCCAACCTTCTCCTCAGGGGGCGCAGGCTGAAGCTTTCTTT

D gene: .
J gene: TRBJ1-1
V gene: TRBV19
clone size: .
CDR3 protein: CASTKRVHQLNTEAFF
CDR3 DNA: TGTGCCAGTACTAAAAGGGTACACCAACTGAACACTGAAGCTTTCTTT

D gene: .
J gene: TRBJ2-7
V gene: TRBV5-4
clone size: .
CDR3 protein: CASSLAGAGLYEQYF
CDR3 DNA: TGTGCCAGCAGCTTGGCAGGGGCAGGTTTGTACGAGCAGTACTTC

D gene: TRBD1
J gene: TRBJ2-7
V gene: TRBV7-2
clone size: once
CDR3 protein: CASSPDRGYYEQYF
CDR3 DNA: TGTGCCAGCAGCCCGGACAGGGGATACTACGAGCAGTACTTC

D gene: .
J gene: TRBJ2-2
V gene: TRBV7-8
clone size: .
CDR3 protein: CASSHWPARGDTGELFF
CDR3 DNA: TGTGCCAGCAGCCATTGGCCGGCGCGGGGCGACACCGGGGAGCTGTTTTTT

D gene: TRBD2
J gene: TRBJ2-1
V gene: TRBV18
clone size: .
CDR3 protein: CASSRVGGDEEQFF
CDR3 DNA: TGTGCCAGCTCACGTGTCGGGGGGGACGAAGAGCAGTTCTTC

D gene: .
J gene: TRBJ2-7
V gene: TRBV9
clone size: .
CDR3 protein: CASSVGISYEQYF
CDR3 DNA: TGTGCCAGCAGCGTTGGAATATCCTACGAGCAGTACTTC

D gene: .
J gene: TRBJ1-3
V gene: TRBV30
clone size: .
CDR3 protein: CAWGQGNTIYF
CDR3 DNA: TGTGCCTGGGGTCAAGGAAACACCATATATTTT